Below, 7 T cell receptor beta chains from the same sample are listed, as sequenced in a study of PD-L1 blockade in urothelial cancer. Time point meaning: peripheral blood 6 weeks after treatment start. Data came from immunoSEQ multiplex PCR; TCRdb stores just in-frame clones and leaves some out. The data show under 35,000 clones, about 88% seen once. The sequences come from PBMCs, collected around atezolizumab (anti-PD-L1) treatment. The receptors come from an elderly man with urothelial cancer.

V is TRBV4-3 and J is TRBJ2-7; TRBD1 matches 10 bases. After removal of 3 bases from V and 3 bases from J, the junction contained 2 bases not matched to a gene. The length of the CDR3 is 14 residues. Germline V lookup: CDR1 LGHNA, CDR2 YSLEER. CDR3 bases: TGCGCCAGCAGCCAGGGGGACAGGGGCTACGAGCAGTACTTC. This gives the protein CASSQGDRGYEQYF.

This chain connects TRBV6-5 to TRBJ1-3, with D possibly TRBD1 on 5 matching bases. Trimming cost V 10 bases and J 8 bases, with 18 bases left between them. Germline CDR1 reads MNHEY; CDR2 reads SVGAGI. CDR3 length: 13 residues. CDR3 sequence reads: CATMRTPADTIYF. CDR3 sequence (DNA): TGTGCCACAATGAGGACACCGGCCGACACCATATATTTT.

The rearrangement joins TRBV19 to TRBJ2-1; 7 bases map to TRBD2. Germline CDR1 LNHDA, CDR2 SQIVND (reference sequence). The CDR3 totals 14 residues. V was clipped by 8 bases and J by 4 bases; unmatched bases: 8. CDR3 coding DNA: TGTGCCAGTGGGCTCCTAGCGGAGTACAATGAGCAGTTCTTC. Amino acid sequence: CASGLLAEYNEQFF.

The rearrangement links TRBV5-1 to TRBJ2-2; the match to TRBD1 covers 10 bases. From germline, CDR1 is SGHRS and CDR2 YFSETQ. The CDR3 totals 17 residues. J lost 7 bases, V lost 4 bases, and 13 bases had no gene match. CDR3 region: CASSPQGPGQGNGELFF. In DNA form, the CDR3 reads TGCGCCAGCAGCCCCCAAGGTCCGGGACAGGGGAACGGGGAGCTGTTTTTT.

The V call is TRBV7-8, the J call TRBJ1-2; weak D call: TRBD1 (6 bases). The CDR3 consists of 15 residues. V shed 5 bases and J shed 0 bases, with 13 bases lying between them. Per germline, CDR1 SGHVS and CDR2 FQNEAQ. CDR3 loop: CASSPGTLPNYGYTF. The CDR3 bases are TGTGCCAGCAGCCCCGGGACACTTCCTAACTATGGCTACACCTTC.

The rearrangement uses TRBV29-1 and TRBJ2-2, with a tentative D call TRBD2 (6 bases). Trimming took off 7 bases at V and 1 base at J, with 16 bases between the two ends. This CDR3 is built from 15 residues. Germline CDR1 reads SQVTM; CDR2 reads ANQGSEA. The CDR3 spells CSALGGWRNTGELFF. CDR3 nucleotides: TGCAGCGCCCTAGGAGGGTGGAGGAACACCGGGGAGCTGTTTTTT.

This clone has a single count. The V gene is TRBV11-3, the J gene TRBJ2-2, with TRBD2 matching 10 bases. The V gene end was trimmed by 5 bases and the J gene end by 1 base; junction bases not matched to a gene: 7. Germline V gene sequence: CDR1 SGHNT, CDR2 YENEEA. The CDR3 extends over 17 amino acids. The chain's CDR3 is CASSAGLAEKNTGELFF. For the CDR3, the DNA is TGTGCCAGCAGCGCCGGACTAGCGGAAAAGAACACCGGGGAGCTGTTTTTT.